This is a list of T cell receptor beta chains from one sample in a study of long-term antiretroviral therapy in people with HIV. Assay used: immunoSEQ multiplex PCR; TCRdb lists only in-frame clones, some missing. The sample holds about 21,000 clones, about nine tenths seen once. Source: unsorted PBMCs, taken about 4.1 years before starting antiretroviral therapy. These TCRs come from a young woman with HIV. CDR3s include the opening cysteine and the closing phenylalanine or tryptophan. The D gene is left open where the match is weak. Clone size is given for some rows only: seen once, a few or many times, or a class if the clone is expanded.

D	V	J	size	CDR3	DNA
TRBD2	TRBV4-3	TRBJ2-7	few	CASSLLAGGYPEQYF	TGCGCCAGCAGCCTTCTAGCGGGGGGGTACCCGGAGCAGTACTTC
-	TRBV9	TRBJ2-7	-	CASSAGLGSPYEQYF	TGTGCCAGCAGCGCAGGGCTAGGGAGCCCCTACGAGCAGTACTTC
-	TRBV10-3	TRBJ2-3	-	CAIGGGAGDTQYF	TGTGCCATAGGAGGAGGGGCTGGGGATACGCAGTATTTT
TRBD1	TRBV13	TRBJ1-3	-	CASSNLDRVSVTNSGNTIYF	TGTGCCAGCAGCAATTTGGACAGGGTGTCGGTTACCAACTCTGGAAACACCATATATTTT
TRBD2	TRBV6-5	TRBJ2-3	-	CASSYLRGGGRDTQYF	TGTGCCAGCAGTTACCTCCGGGGCGGGGGAAGAGATACGCAGTATTTT
-	TRBV7-2	TRBJ1-2	-	CASSLVVHRDYGYTF	TGTGCCAGCAGCTTAGTGGTCCACAGGGACTATGGCTACACCTTC
-	TRBV6-1	TRBJ1-3	-	CASSEVTGFGRNTIYF	TGTGCCAGCAGTGAAGTGACAGGTTTTGGAAGGAACACCATATATTTT
TRBD1	TRBV4-2	TRBJ2-7	-	CASSQSHRGSYEQYF	TGTGCCAGCAGCCAATCTCACAGGGGTTCCTACGAGCAGTACTTC
-	TRBV4-3	TRBJ1-1	-	CASSQDWWRRGAGNTEAFF	TGCGCCAGCAGCCAAGATTGGTGGCGGCGGGGGGCTGGGAACACTGAAGCTTTCTTT
-	TRBV5-4	TRBJ1-2	-	CASSLTGTRGYTF	TGTGCCAGCAGCCTTACAGGGACGAGGGGCTACACCTTC
TRBD1	TRBV10-3	TRBJ1-6	-	CAISESGGESPLHF	TGTGCCATCAGTGAATCAGGGGGGGAATCACCCCTCCACTTT
-	TRBV7-2	TRBJ1-2	once	CASSLRGIDGYTF	TGTGCCAGCAGCTTAAGGGGAATTGACGGCTACACCTTC
-	TRBV5-1	TRBJ1-4	-	CASSLQGREKLFF	TGCGCCAGCAGCTTACAGGGTCGCGAAAAACTGTTTTTT
TRBD1	TRBV7-9	TRBJ2-6	-	CASSGRQGANSGANVLTF	TGTGCCAGCAGCGGAAGACAGGGGGCCAACTCTGGGGCCAACGTCCTGACTTTC
-	TRBV7-2	TRBJ2-7	-	CASSLYGEQYF	TGTGCCAGCAGCTTATATGGCGAGCAGTACTTC
-	TRBV15	TRBJ1-5	-	CATSRDIRGNQPQHF	TGTGCCACCAGCAGAGATATAAGAGGGAATCAGCCCCAGCATTTT
TRBD1	TRBV4-3	TRBJ2-1	-	CASSQMGQGNLDEQFF	TGCGCCAGCAGCCAAATGGGACAGGGGAATCTCGATGAGCAGTTCTTC
-	TRBV4-1	TRBJ1-3	-	CASSQVDMGFTGNTIYF	TGCGCCAGCAGCCAAGTGGATATGGGGTTCACTGGAAACACCATATATTTT
-	TRBV7-9	TRBJ2-5	-	CASSPEGETQYF	TGTGCCAGCAGCCCCGAGGGGGAGACCCAGTACTTC
-	TRBV4-3	TRBJ1-2	-	CASSQDRRLYGYTF	TGCGCCAGCAGCCAAGATCGAAGGCTTTATGGCTACACCTTC
-	TRBV20-1	TRBJ2-7	-	CSAPYSYEQYF	TGCAGTGCTCCATATAGTTACGAGCAGTACTTC
TRBD1	TRBV29-1	TRBJ2-7	-	CSVDGQGGDEQYF	TGCAGCGTTGATGGACAGGGTGGGGACGAGCAGTACTTC
-	TRBV7-9	TRBJ2-1	-	CASSSTDEQFF	TGTGCCAGCAGTTCCACGGATGAGCAGTTCTTC
-	TRBV5-1	TRBJ1-1	-	CASSLLGAGTANTEAFF	TGCGCCAGCAGCTTGTTGGGAGCAGGGACCGCGAACACTGAAGCTTTCTTT
-	TRBV19	TRBJ2-1	once	CASRPDSSYNEQFF	TGTGCCAGTAGGCCGGATAGCTCCTACAATGAGCAGTTCTTC
-	TRBV27	TRBJ1-2	-	CASRKDNIANYGYTF	TGTGCCAGCAGGAAGGATAATATTGCTAACTATGGCTACACCTTC
-	TRBV19	TRBJ1-1	-	CASTLGGRIMNTEAFF	TGTGCCAGTACCCTTGGGGGGCGGATTATGAACACTGAAGCTTTCTTT
-	TRBV2	TRBJ1-6	few	CASKTRDSPLHF	TGTGCCAGCAAGACGAGGGATTCACCCCTCCACTTT
-	TRBV29-1	TRBJ1-2	-	CSVEENYGYTF	TGCAGCGTTGAAGAAAACTATGGCTACACCTTC
-	TRBV4-3	TRBJ1-4	-	CASSRLQQGGEKLFF	TGCGCCAGCAGCCGTCTACAACAGGGTGGGGAAAAACTGTTTTTT
TRBD2	TRBV6-6	TRBJ2-1	once	CASSGTSGGRNEQFF	TGTGCCAGCAGTGGGACTAGCGGGGGGAGGAATGAGCAGTTCTTC